This T cell receptor (beta chain) was observed in a study of T cells expressing NK-cell markers. Background on the study: It was sorted CD3+CD56-NKG2C+, CD3+CD56+NKG2C- and CD3+CD56+NKG2C+ T cells that provided the TCR beta repertoires. Points from the study as a whole: Whether expanded NKG2C+ T cell clones were HCMV specific stayed uncertain.

This clonotype shows up as medium-sized by frequency. What it recognizes is unknown. The CDR3 consists of 17 residues. Germline-derived CDR1 and CDR2 are MGHDK and SYGVNS. One entry per CDR3 protein, without DNA, is what TCRdb gives after re-calling the 5' RACE reads. This sample's table has 1,400 or so distinct CDR3 sequences. This chain connects TRBV25-1 to TRBJ2-1. This sequence originates from a woman aged 18-29 years in good health. Sample: blood T cells: a sorted CD56 or NKG2C T cell subset, CD4+ or CD8+ T cells, or bulk PBMC T cells (not recorded which). CDR3 sequence reads: CASRGIRKDGEVNEQFF.